This T cell receptor beta chain was captured in a study of T cell changes during pregnancy in multiple sclerosis. The assay was immunoSEQ multiplex PCR, and TCRdb's table has in-frame clones only and misses some. The data show 88,000 or so clones, with around 92% seen just once and almost 1.5% held by the top ten. The count of this clone is one. This sample comprised peripheral blood, obtained before pregnancy. This sequence was found in a female donor with multiple sclerosis, enrolled in a pregnancy study.

The DNA of the CDR3 is TGCGCCAGCAGCTCGCTTACAGGGGGCCCAGATACGCAGTATTTT. Protein: CASSSLTGGPDTQYF. V usage is TRBV5-1 and J usage is TRBJ2-3, with 9 positions matching TRBD1. The trim removed 3 bases at V and 4 bases at J, leaving 6 bases unmatched. Germline CDR1 is SGHRS and CDR2 is YFSETQ. CDR3 size: 15 residues.